This T cell receptor beta chain was observed in a study of cytomegalovirus exposure and HLA in healthy donors. Overall study: Among about 190 million T cells, an earlier analysis found 117 million unique TCR beta sequences. Among the 400 or so donors who were genotyped, approximately 84% fell in the genetic ancestry cluster that is associated with self-reported Caucasian donors.

Remarks on this clone: Its target is not known.

The PCR contained 60 Vbeta and 13 Jbeta primers. The data were produced by immunoSEQ multiplex PCR, yet TCRdb's version contains in-frame clones alone and is incomplete. This sample carries about 98,000 clones, about 81% of them seen once, and the ten largest clones take 1.4%. Overall study results and limits: CMV serostatus was the sole immune exposure data available. High specificity and sensitivity for cytomegalovirus status were reported for the classifier.

Germline lookup yields CDR1 SGHDT and CDR2 YYEEEE. The CDR3 is made up of 14 amino acids. V trimming: 5 bases; J trimming: 2 bases; junction bases outside the gene matches: 5. The specimen sequenced was PBMCs. This chain links TRBV5-6 with TRBJ1-2, with 8 bases matching TRBD1. This receptor was identified in a man in his forties in good health and CMV-seronegative. The chain's CDR3 is CASSMGQENYGYTF. The CDR3 DNA is TGTGCCAGCAGTATGGGACAGGAAAACTATGGCTACACCTTC. Full variable domain (rest looked up from reference TRBV5-6 and TRBJ1-2): DAGVTQSPTHLIKTRGQQVTLRCSPKSGHDTVSWYQQALGQGPQFIFQYYEEEERQRGNFPDRFSGHQFPNYSSELNVNALLLGDSALYLCASSMGQENYGYTFGSGTRLTVV.